These 29 T cell receptor beta chains share one sample of origin, sequenced in a study of identifying expanded T cells in peripheral blood. Profiling relied on immunoSEQ multiplex PCR, and the TCRdb table lists in-frame clones only, not all of them. The table has about 100,000 clones, approximately 90% seen once. Sequencing was done on a sample of blood. Receptors originate from a person aged 18 to 70 in good health.

The rearrangement links TRBV6-1 to TRBJ2-5; D gene ambiguous. Germline V gives CDR1 MNHNS, CDR2 SASEGT. The CDR3 totals 12 residues. Deletions cut 5 bases from V and 2 bases from J, with 6 bases between. DNA for the CDR3: TGTGCCAGCAGTCAGCAGCAAGAGACCCAGTACTTC. Translated, it gives CASSQQQETQYF.

The gene calls are TRBV5-1 and TRBJ2-7, with D perhaps TRBD1 (6 bases). The V gene lost 0 bases and the J gene lost 2 bases, with 21 bases spanning the gap. The CDR3 contains 18 residues. Germline-derived CDR1 and CDR2 are SGHRS and YFSETQ. CDR3 bases: TGCGCCAGCAGCTTGGCGGGTCAGGCGAGGGGGTTCACCTACGAGCAGTACTTC. Translating it yields CASSLAGQARGFTYEQYF.

The chain recombines TRBV7-9 with TRBJ1-1; D uncertain. Trimming shortened V by 4 bases and J by 4 bases, and 7 bases separated the two germline ends. CDR1 and CDR2 from the germline V gene are SEHNR and FQNEAQ (reference sequence). The CDR3 spans 12 residues. The CDR3 loop is CASSWGSTEAFF. The CDR3 nucleotides read TGTGCCAGCAGCTGGGGATCCACTGAAGCTTTCTTT.

The gene calls are TRBV5-1 and TRBJ2-5; D is uncertain. CDR3 length: 13 residues. CDR1 and CDR2 from the germline V gene are SGHRS and YFSETQ. V gave up 0 bases and J gave up 4 bases, with 7 bases separating them. The CDR3 loop reads CASSLGGGETQYF. In nucleotides, the CDR3 is TGCGCCAGCAGCTTGGGAGGCGGAGAGACCCAGTACTTC.

This clone is a singleton in its sample. The V call is TRBV4-1, the J call TRBJ1-6, with 7 bases fitting TRBD1. V lost 3 bases and J lost 0; bases outside the gene matches: 2. In germline, CDR1 is MGHRA, CDR2 YSYEKL. This CDR3 has 16 amino acids. Here the CDR3 reads CASSHPGGSYNSPLHF. The CDR3 DNA is TGCGCCAGCAGCCACCCAGGGGGCTCCTATAATTCACCCCTCCACTTT.

This rearrangement joins TRBV5-8 to TRBJ2-3; possible D gene TRBD1, 6 bases. Between the trimmed V and J ends, which lost 6 bases and 6 bases, there was a span of 20 bases. Germline loops: CDR1 SGHTS, CDR2 YDEGEE. This CDR3 spans 15 amino acids. In DNA form, the CDR3 reads TGTGCCAGCATCAAGGCGGCAGGGGTGATTGATACGCAGTATTTT. It encodes CASIKAAGVIDTQYF.

This rearrangement joins TRBV5-4 to TRBJ1-3; no clear D. The CDR3 length is 16 residues. Trimming left V 2 bases short and J 1 base short, with 13 bases between. Germline-derived CDR1 and CDR2 are SGHNT and YYREEE (reference sequence). The CDR3 spells CASSFSSPGSGNTIYF. The CDR3 coding sequence is TGTGCCAGCAGCTTCAGCAGCCCGGGGTCTGGAAACACCATATATTTT.

The chain joins TRBV5-4 to TRBJ2-3; D may match TRBD1 or TRBD2 (5 bases each). Trimming removed 2 bases from V and 11 bases from J, with 15 bases in between. CDR3 size: 13 residues. CDR1 is SGHNT and CDR2 is YYREEE in the germline V gene (reference sequence). CDR3 sequence (DNA): TGTGCCAGCAGCTTCCGAGGGACGGAGAAGCAGTATTTT. Its protein product is CASSFRGTEKQYF.

The gene calls are TRBV18 and TRBJ2-7; 9 bases map to TRBD1. The V gene's germline CDR1 is KGHSH and CDR2 LQKENI. Losses at the gene ends were 1 base for V and 6 bases for J; bases not matched to a gene: 7. This CDR3 contains 15 residues. For the CDR3, the DNA is TGTGCCAGCTCACCACTCGACGGACAGGGGACCGAGCAGTACTTC. This codes for CASSPLDGQGTEQYF.

The chain combines TRBV19 with TRBJ1-3; no clear D. This CDR3 is built from 13 residues. Trimming left V 0 bases short and J 4 bases short, with 4 bases between. CDR1 and CDR2 (germline): LNHDA, SQIVND (reference sequence). For the CDR3, the DNA is TGTGCCAGTAGTATAGAAAAAGGAAACACCATATATTTT. Protein: CASSIEKGNTIYF.

This sequence joins TRBV5-4 and TRBJ2-5, with 8 nucleotides matching TRBD2. This CDR3 spans 15 amino acids. V was pared by 3 bases and J by 5 bases, with 9 bases of the junction left unmatched. CDR1 is SGHNT and CDR2 is YYREEE in the germline V gene (reference sequence). The CDR3 DNA is TGTGCCAGCAGCTCGACGGGGGGGCCAGGGGAGACCCAGTACTTC. Protein product: CASSSTGGPGETQYF.

The chain couples TRBV29-1 to TRBJ1-2; 9 nucleotides match TRBD1. With 6 bases clipped from V and 5 bases from J, the junction kept 7 bases outside the gene matches. This CDR3 has 13 amino acids. CDR1 is SQVTM and CDR2 is ANQGSEA in the germline V gene. The CDR3 DNA reads TGCAGCGTCTCCGGGACAGGGAGTTATGGCTACACCTTC. This encodes CSVSGTGSYGYTF.

The chain employs TRBV4-1 and TRBJ1-2; perhaps TRBD1 as D (5 bases). Trimming stripped 9 bases from V and 7 bases from J, with 15 bases between. The V gene's germline CDR1 is MGHRA and CDR2 YSYEKL. The length of the CDR3 is 12 residues. The chain's CDR3 is CASRSGPGGYTF. CDR3 bases: TGCGCCAGTCGGTCGGGGCCCGGTGGCTACACCTTC.

This chain joins TRBV19 and TRBJ2-5, with TRBD2 as a possible D gene (5 bases). CDR3 length: 14 amino acids. Trimming stripped 6 bases from V and 4 bases from J, with 15 bases between. In germline, CDR1 is LNHDA, CDR2 SQIVND (reference sequence). CDR3 sequence (DNA): TGTGCCAGTAGACCTACTACGCGGGTAGAGACCCAGTACTTC. Amino acids: CASRPTTRVETQYF. The full variable domain, rest sourced from reference TRBV19 and TRBJ2-5, is DGGITQSPKYLFRKEGQNVTLSCEQNLNHDAMYWYRQDPGQGLRLIYYSQIVNDFQKGDIAEGYSVSREKKESFPLTVTSAQKNPTAFYLCASRPTTRVETQYFGPGTRLLVL.

The chain links TRBV27 to TRBJ2-3; 10 nucleotides match TRBD2. CDR3 length: 16 amino acids. With V trimmed by 5 bases and J by 8 bases, 13 bases remained unmatched. Germline V CDR1 and CDR2: MNHEY, SMNVEV (reference sequence). The CDR3 nucleotides are TGTGCCAGCAGTGACAAGCGGGGGGGCTTAGGGGCTACGCAGTATTTT. This sequence encodes CASSDKRGGLGATQYF.

The rearrangement joins TRBV6-5 to TRBJ2-3, with D perhaps matching TRBD2 (5 bases). CDR1 is MNHEY, CDR2 SVGAGI, per germline. This CDR3 contains 14 residues. V gave up 4 bases and J gave up 4 bases, with 12 bases separating them. The CDR3 is CASSFGEGADTQYF. The CDR3 DNA is TGTGCCAGCAGTTTCGGTGAGGGCGCAGATACGCAGTATTTT.

The chain links TRBV4-3 to TRBJ2-1; 11 bases fit TRBD2. V was pared by 0 bases and J by 2 bases, with 3 bases of the junction left unmatched. The CDR3 runs 17 residues. Germline-derived CDR1 and CDR2 are LGHNA and YSLEER. The CDR3 DNA follows: TGCGCCAGCAGCCAAGACTATAGCGGGGGGGCCTACAATGAGCAGTTCTTC. It yields the protein CASSQDYSGGAYNEQFF.

CDR3 DNA sequence: TGTGCCAGCAGTAGGGGTTCGGGTTGGGAGACCCAGTACTTC. Translating it yields CASSRGSGWETQYF. The rearrangement uses TRBV7-2 and TRBJ2-5; weak D call: TRBD1 (5 bases). The CDR3 has 14 residues. CDR1 and CDR2 from the germline V gene are SGHTA and FQGNSA. V gave up 6 bases and J gave up 5 bases, with 16 bases separating them.

With respect to this clone: The final CDR3 position lacks the conserved phenylalanine or tryptophan, pointing to a likely read error. The DNA is left out, because the CDR3 cannot be placed on it with certainty; the CDR3 is given as TCRdb lists it. This rearrangement joins TRBV6-5 to TRBJ2-3; the table's D call of TRBD2 was not tested on the DNA. From its first to its last residue, the CDR3 has 13 amino acids. Germline CDR1 reads MNHEY; CDR2 reads SVGAGI. CDR3 amino acids: CASFPPGGGPGWY.

This chain joins TRBV6-5 and TRBJ1-1, with D uncertain. V lost 0 bases and J 4 bases, leaving 3 bases between the germline ends. This CDR3 is 12 amino acids long. Germline-derived CDR1 and CDR2 are MNHEY and SVGAGI. CDR3: CASSYSATEAFF. The DNA for the CDR3 is TGTGCCAGCAGTTACTCCGCCACTGAAGCTTTCTTT.

This clone was counted a single time. This sequence joins TRBV7-2 and TRBJ1-4; 9 bases agree with TRBD1. CDR3 length: 15 residues. The germline V gene has CDR1 SGHTA and CDR2 FQGNSA. Trimming at V came to 5 bases and at J to 5 bases, leaving 6 bases not matched to a gene. The chain's CDR3 is CASSKNRGPNEKLFF. The CDR3, as DNA: TGTGCCAGCAGCAAAAACAGGGGGCCGAATGAAAAACTGTTTTTT.

The chain joins TRBV29-1 to TRBJ2-1, with D perhaps assigned TRBD1 or TRBD2 (5 bases each). This CDR3 region has 12 residues. Germline CDR1 reads SQVTM; CDR2 reads ANQGSEA. DNA for the CDR3: TGCACCGTATCCGGGGACCTCAATGAGCAGTTCTTC. It specifies CTVSGDLNEQFF.

This chain connects TRBV15 to TRBJ1-5, with a tentative D call TRBD1 (5 bases). The CDR3 length is 15 residues. Germline V gives CDR1 LNHNV, CDR2 YYDKDF (reference sequence). V was trimmed by 5 bases and J by 6 bases, leaving 17 bases between them. In DNA, the CDR3 is TGTGCCACCAGCTTAACGCATGGGGCGGGTCAGCCCCAGCATTTT. It codes for CATSLTHGAGQPQHF. Drawing the rest from reference TRBV15 and TRBJ1-5, the complete variable domain is DAMVIQNPRYQVTQFGKPVTLSCSQTLNHNVMYWYQQKSSQAPKLLFHYYDKDFNNEADTPDNFQSRRPNTSFCFLDIRSPGLGDTAMYLCATSLTHGAGQPQHFGDGTRLSIL.

The chain employs TRBV5-6 and TRBJ1-3; 7 nucleotides agree with TRBD1. This CDR3 contains 14 residues. Germline V lookup: CDR1 SGHDT, CDR2 YYEEEE. The junction had 4 bases not matched to a gene; V was cut back by 4 bases and J by 3 bases. The CDR3: CASSPDRVGNTIYF. CDR3 nucleotides: TGTGCCAGCAGCCCCGACAGGGTTGGAAACACCATATATTTT.

This chain joins TRBV7-9 and TRBJ1-4, with unresolved D. The CDR3 sequence is 16 residues long. CDR1 and CDR2 from the germline V gene are SEHNR and FQNEAQ (reference sequence). Trimming cost V 3 bases and J 0 bases, with 11 bases left between them. CDR3 sequence: CASSFLHSATNEKLFF. For the CDR3, the DNA is TGTGCCAGCAGCTTCCTCCACTCCGCAACTAATGAAAAACTGTTTTTT.

CDR3 amino acids: CASSFEQGGVYGYTF. The CDR3 DNA reads as TGTGCCAGCAGCTTCGAACAGGGGGGCGTATATGGCTACACCTTC. The rearrangement links TRBV5-5 to TRBJ1-2, with 8 bases lining up with TRBD1. V dropped 2 bases and J dropped 5; count of bases not matched to a gene: 8. The CDR3 sequence is 15 residues long. Looked up from germline, CDR1 is SGHKS and CDR2 is YYEKEE (reference sequence).

The genes are TRBV6-6 and TRBJ2-2, with D unresolved. Germline CDR1 and CDR2: MNHNY and SVGAGI (reference sequence). V was clipped by 6 bases and J by 6 bases, with 11 bases between them. This CDR3 has 13 residues. CDR3 in amino acids: CASRPVLAGELFF. The CDR3, as DNA: TGTGCCAGCAGACCTGTGCTGGCCGGGGAGCTGTTTTTT.

The DNA for the CDR3 is TGTGCTCGGCGAGGGCCAGACACTGAAGCTTTCTTT. It yields the protein CARRGPDTEAFF. The chain joins TRBV30 to TRBJ1-1; D ambiguous. This CDR3 comprises 12 residues. The germline V gene encodes CDR1 GTSNPN and CDR2 SVGIG (reference sequence).

The CDR3 is CASSYTSGGAYEQYF. CDR3 nucleotides: TGTGCCAGCAGCTACACTAGCGGGGGGGCCTACGAGCAGTACTTC. This chain uses TRBV11-2 with TRBJ2-7; 13 bases line up with TRBD2. CDR1 SGHAT and CDR2 FQNNGV come from the germline V gene. V trimming: 4 bases; J trimming: 2 bases; junction bases outside the gene matches: 2. The CDR3 loop spans 15 amino acids.